A selection of T cell receptor beta chains follows, all from one sample in a study of cytomegalovirus exposure and HLA in healthy donors. Data came from immunoSEQ multiplex PCR; TCRdb stores just in-frame clones and leaves some out. The repertoire holds about 110,000 clones, with roughly 80% as singletons. The sample comprised PBMCs. The origin of the receptors is a woman aged 45-65 years in good health and CMV-seropositive. Each CDR3 is given with its conserved first and last residue.

J | V | CDR3
TRBJ1-2 | TRBV10-3 | CAISEPDSSVTYGYTF
TRBJ1-1 | TRBV7-9 | CASSSTGFGAFF
TRBJ1-1 | TRBV5-1 | CASSPLDRGQGEAFF
TRBJ2-7 | TRBV7-2 | CASSLPGTVYEQYF
TRBJ2-7 | TRBV6-5 | CASSPGQGKTYF
TRBJ2-5 | TRBV27 | CASSSTGLAGGPKWQTQYF
TRBJ2-1 | TRBV25-1 | CASSLPGTSLYNEQFF
TRBJ2-6 | TRBV11-2 | CASSALRDRGPGGANVLTF
TRBJ2-5 | TRBV5-8 | CASSLLTSGRETQYF
TRBJ2-1 | TRBV7-9 | CASSPSHEQFF
TRBJ2-1 | TRBV9 | CASSVATGGAYNEQFF
TRBJ2-1 | TRBV2 | CASSDPLAGRDEQFF
TRBJ2-5 | TRBV15 | CATSRDPGYQGTQYF
TRBJ2-7 | TRBV25-1 | CASSAPRRDTTYEQYF
TRBJ2-5 | TRBV10-1 | CAISWKLGGRQETQYF
TRBJ1-2 | TRBV6-5 | CASSPGTANYGYTF
TRBJ2-3 | TRBV2 | CATAGNSGGAKDTQYF
TRBJ2-7 | TRBV27 | CASRGFSGSNHEQYF
TRBJ2-7 | TRBV7-3 | CASSQGQGDEQYF
TRBJ2-1 | TRBV11-3 | CASSKGQGAVNEQFF
TRBJ2-1 | TRBV7-8 | CASSLRTTYNEQFF
TRBJ1-1 | TRBV6-6 | CASDGQGVLGQGAFF
TRBJ2-3 | TRBV10-3 | CAISEGDTDTQYF
TRBJ2-7 | TRBV7-2 | CASTRDGYEQYF
TRBJ1-6 | TRBV25-1 | CASKGQGRNSPLHF
TRBJ1-5 | TRBV27 | CASRYSLYSNQPQHF
TRBJ2-2 | TRBV4-3 | CASSQESLGLAGGNTGELFF
TRBJ2-7 | TRBV6-5 | CASSSRQLRNEQYF
TRBJ1-3 | TRBV19 | CASSLRDFSGNTIYF
TRBJ2-5 | TRBV4-2 | CASSQDGSGGPRETQYF
TRBJ2-6 | TRBV5-1 | CASSQGSGANGLTF
TRBJ1-4 | TRBV2 | CASSGTGGEKLFF
TRBJ2-3 | TRBV11-2 | CASSLGLAGGTDTQYF
TRBJ2-3 | TRBV6-1 | CASSPRGTRTDTQYF
TRBJ2-5 | TRBV5-8 | CASSFGTSGRPEETQYF
TRBJ2-7 | TRBV29-1 | CSVEKQGGVEQYF
TRBJ2-4 | TRBV5-7 | CASSLDFRGGLAKNSQYF
TRBJ2-2 | TRBV5-4 | CASSLSTGGRELFF
TRBJ2-7 | TRBV7-2 | CASSAGRLVAYEQYF
TRBJ2-5 | TRBV19 | CASSQSGQARKETQYF
TRBJ1-1 | TRBV19 | CASSRRGPNTEAFF
TRBJ2-7 | TRBV6-5 | CASSFRTGSSEQYF
TRBJ2-7 | TRBV9 | CASSVAPGQNLYEQYF
TRBJ1-4 | TRBV4-1 | CASSQGQSDNEKLFF
TRBJ2-1 | TRBV5-1 | CASSSPGQGPYNEQFF
TRBJ2-2 | TRBV7-8 | CASSSGAGDNTGELFF
TRBJ2-3 | TRBV5-6 | CASSLVRQANTDTQYF
TRBJ2-3 | TRBV5-4 | CASSWVGGRGTDTQYF
TRBJ2-1 | TRBV11-2 | CASSLASGYNEQFF
TRBJ1-6 | TRBV12-5 | CASGSDTVGSPLHF
TRBJ2-5 | TRBV7-6 | CASSYYQETQYF
TRBJ1-1 | TRBV2 | CATQDRVQNTEAFF
TRBJ2-3 | TRBV15 | CATSRGLGAGVTDTQYF
TRBJ2-3 | TRBV10-3 | CATTRDTNTDTQYF
TRBJ1-1 | TRBV12-5 | CASGLVPNSEAFF
TRBJ2-3 | TRBV5-6 | CASSSDTVRTDTQYF
TRBJ2-1 | TRBV7-3 | CASSQQAPPYNEQFF
TRBJ2-1 | TRBV6-5 | CASSSGTLYNEQFF
TRBJ2-6 | TRBV9 | CASSVRSGANGLTF